The 27 T cell receptor beta chains reported below all come from one sample, sequenced in a study of blood T cell repertoires in COVID-19. Sequenced by immunoSEQ multiplex PCR; TCRdb stores in-frame clones only, minus some. The table shows hundreds of thousands of clones, with 80% to 90% occurring only once. The specimen was PBMCs or T cells enriched from blood (not recorded which). The receptors derive from a woman between 18 and 29 years old who had recovered from COVID-19.

This clone was observed once. The chain has TRBV25-1 and TRBJ2-1, with D maybe TRBD1 (5 bases). The CDR3 runs 12 residues. Trimming took 4 bases from V and 15 from J, leaving 16 bases between them. Germline V gives CDR1 MGHDK, CDR2 SYGVNS. CDR3 region: CASSGLGVRRFF. The DNA of the CDR3 is TGTGCCAGCAGTGGTTTAGGGGTACGACGGTTCTTC.

This chain joins TRBV7-9 and TRBJ2-7; possibly TRBD1 for D (6 bases). The CDR3 totals 14 residues. V was clipped by 5 bases and J by 1 base, with 12 bases between them. The germline gives CDR1 SEHNR, CDR2 FQNEAQ (reference sequence). The DNA for the CDR3 is TGTGCCAGCAGCACCGACAGGTTATCCTACGAGCAGTACTTC. Translating gives CASSTDRLSYEQYF. Complete variable domain (other parts from reference TRBV7-9 and TRBJ2-7): DTGVSQNPRHKITKRGQNVTFRCDPISEHNRLYWYRQTLGQGPEFLTYFQNEAQLEKSRLLSDRFSAERPKGSFSTLEIQRTEQGDSAMYLCASSTDRLSYEQYFGPGTRLTVT.

This clone was seen only a few times. The chain couples TRBV5-4 to TRBJ2-3, with 13 bases that match TRBD2. The CDR3 spans 16 residues. Germline loops: CDR1 SGHNT, CDR2 YYREEE (reference sequence). V was pared by 5 bases and J by 4 bases, with 7 bases of the junction left unmatched. The CDR3 loop reads CASSQTSGGAPDTQYF. The CDR3 nucleotides are TGTGCCAGCAGTCAAACTAGCGGGGGGGCTCCAGATACGCAGTATTTT.

The V call is TRBV5-4, the J call TRBJ2-2, with a possible D match to TRBD1 (7 bases). Germline loops: CDR1 SGHNT, CDR2 YYREEE (reference sequence). Trimming left V 4 bases short and J 6 bases short, with 13 bases between. The length of the CDR3 is 14 residues. The CDR3 is CASSPQGGAGELFF. CDR3 bases: TGTGCCAGCAGCCCTCAGGGGGGTGCCGGGGAGCTGTTTTTT.

The V and J genes are TRBV6-2 or TRBV6-3 and TRBJ2-5, with 7 nucleotides matching TRBD1. The ends lost 5 bases at V and 4 bases at J; junction bases unmatched: 10. The CDR3 consists of 15 residues. Germline CDR1 and CDR2: MNHEY and SVGEGT. CDR3 nucleotide sequence: TGTGCCAGCAGTCACCGGGCAGGGGGACGAGAGACCCAGTACTTC. Translating it yields CASSHRAGGRETQYF.

The rearrangement uses TRBV9 and TRBJ1-2; D is ambiguous. Trimming took 4 bases from V and 8 from J, leaving 18 bases between them. The CDR3 loop spans 14 amino acids. The germline V gene has CDR1 SGDLS and CDR2 YYNGEE. This chain's CDR3 is CASSPLGGGGGYTF. The CDR3 bases are TGTGCCAGCAGCCCCCTGGGAGGCGGTGGGGGCTACACCTTC.

The chain recombines TRBV28 with TRBJ2-5; a weak D match, TRBD2 (5 bases). Deletions cut 5 bases from V and 2 bases from J, with 12 bases between. The CDR3 has 14 amino acids. Germline assignment: CDR1 MDHEN and CDR2 SYDVKM. CDR3 protein: CASSGGLGQETQYF. The DNA of the CDR3 is TGTGCCAGCAGTGGTGGACTGGGACAAGAGACCCAGTACTTC.

The chain uses TRBV5-1 and TRBJ1-1, with a possible D match to TRBD1 (5 bases). The CDR3 is 14 residues long. Between the trimmed V and J ends, which lost 4 bases and 6 bases, there was a span of 16 bases. The V gene's germline CDR1 is SGHRS and CDR2 YFSETQ. Written as DNA, the CDR3 is TGCGCCAGCAGCCGAGGCCCTGCGGGGGCTGAAGCTTTCTTT. It translates to CASSRGPAGAEAFF.

CDR3 sequence reads: CASSEVGASYGYTF. The DNA of the CDR3 is TGTGCCAGCAGTGAAGTAGGGGCAAGTTATGGCTACACCTTC. The chain combines TRBV2 with TRBJ1-2; the D gene is possibly TRBD1 (5 bases). CDR3 length equals 14 residues. In germline, CDR1 is SNHLY, CDR2 FYNNEI. V was cut by 1 base and J by 5 bases, with 11 bases left in between.

CDR3 sequence reads: CASGDRGRGTGELFF. In DNA form, the CDR3 reads TGCGCCAGCGGCGACAGGGGGCGCGGCACCGGGGAGCTGTTTTTT. The chain recombines TRBV5-1 with TRBJ2-2; 10 bases map to TRBD1. Per the germline V gene, CDR1 is SGHRS and CDR2 is YFSETQ. The CDR3 has 15 amino acids. Losses at the gene ends were 7 bases for V and 4 bases for J; bases not matched to a gene: 7.

The chain combines TRBV27 with TRBJ1-1, with D perhaps TRBD1 (6 bases). This CDR3 region has 16 residues. Germline-derived CDR1 and CDR2 are MNHEY and SMNVEV (reference sequence). Trimming took 4 bases from V and 4 from J, leaving 19 bases between them. Here the CDR3 DNA reads TGTGCCAGCAGTTCCCCTTTTGGGGGCTCGAGCACTGAAGCTTTCTTT. Translated, it gives CASSSPFGGSSTEAFF.

This sequence joins TRBV18 and TRBJ1-4; perhaps TRBD1 as D (5 bases). This CDR3 contains 14 residues. Germline loops: CDR1 KGHSH, CDR2 LQKENI. V was clipped by 1 base and J by 8 bases, with 11 bases between them. The CDR3: CASSPQGPREKLFF. CDR3 DNA: TGTGCCAGCTCACCACAGGGGCCGAGAGAAAAACTGTTTTTT.

This chain connects TRBV3-1 (or the pseudogene TRBV3-2) to TRBJ1-1; the D gene is possibly TRBD1 (6 bases). Germline V gene sequence: CDR1 LGHDT, CDR2 YNNKEL (reference sequence). The CDR3 consists of 15 residues. The V end lost 0 bases, the J end lost 6 bases, and 14 bases lay between the germline ends. The CDR3 protein is CASSQDGVGGAEAFF. CDR3 nucleotide sequence: TGTGCCAGCAGCCAAGATGGGGTAGGGGGGGCTGAAGCTTTCTTT.

The rearrangement links TRBV30 to TRBJ1-3; D remains unclear. The CDR3 extends over 14 amino acids. Per germline, CDR1 GTSNPN and CDR2 SVGIG (reference sequence). The V and J ends lost 4 bases and 0 bases respectively, with 10 bases between them. CDR3 DNA: TGTGCCTGGACCTACGGGAGCTCTGGAAACACCATATATTTT. Protein: CAWTYGSSGNTIYF.

This clone was counted a few times. The chain uses TRBV19 and TRBJ1-6, with D possibly TRBD1 on 6 matching bases. Germline CDR1 LNHDA, CDR2 SQIVND (reference sequence). The V end lost 5 bases, the J end lost 10 bases, and 24 bases lay between the germline ends. The length of the CDR3 is 17 residues. This chain's CDR3 is CASSVPPGHRTGSPLHF. CDR3 in DNA: TGTGCCAGTAGTGTCCCTCCGGGACACAGAACTGGATCACCCCTCCACTTT.

This rearrangement joins TRBV19 to TRBJ2-7; 7 bases align to TRBD1. The length of the CDR3 is 14 residues. Germline V gene lookup returns CDR1 LNHDA and CDR2 SQIVND (reference sequence). The J segment lost 7 bases and the V segment lost 3 bases, leaving 9 bases of the junction unmatched. The CDR3 bases are TGTGCCAGTAGTATTTGGGGACAGAGTCAAGAGCAGTACTTC. Translation gives CASSIWGQSQEQYF.

The rearrangement links TRBV5-5 to TRBJ1-5; 8 nucleotides match TRBD1. V was clipped by 4 bases and J by 4 bases; unmatched bases: 7. Germline V gene lookup returns CDR1 SGHKS and CDR2 YYEKEE (reference sequence). The CDR3 is made up of 15 amino acids. CDR3 nucleotide sequence: TGTGCCAGCAGCATCCAGGGGGCCGTTAATCAGCCCCAGCATTTT. Translation: CASSIQGAVNQPQHF.

The rearrangement joins TRBV6-2 or TRBV6-3 to TRBJ2-3; 11 bases are shared with TRBD2. The CDR3 contains 16 residues. Germline CDR1 MNHEY, CDR2 SVGEGT. Trimming cost V 5 bases and J 3 bases; bases outside gene matches: 7. As DNA, the CDR3 is TGTGCCAGCAGTCGATTAGCGGGGGGGAGAACAGATACGCAGTATTTT. It encodes CASSRLAGGRTDTQYF.

The chain carries TRBV5-1 and TRBJ2-7; D unresolved. The CDR3 contains 15 residues. Germline assignment: CDR1 SGHRS and CDR2 YFSETQ. The V end lost 1 base, the J end lost 3 bases, and 14 bases lay between the germline ends. The CDR3 bases are TGCGCCAGCAGCTTGTTATCGTTCTATGACTACGAGCAGTACTTC. Residues: CASSLLSFYDYEQYF.

The chain links TRBV12-5 to TRBJ2-7; D gene ambiguous. The length of the CDR3 is 12 residues. Germline V lookup: CDR1 LGHNT, CDR2 FRNRAP. Trimming pared 3 bases from V and 6 bases from J, leaving 9 bases between. CDR3: CASGLTGGEQYF. CDR3 DNA sequence: TGTGCTAGTGGTTTAACGGGTGGCGAGCAGTACTTC.

This clone was observed a single time. This chain links TRBV2 with TRBJ1-5; 7 bases fit TRBD1. The germline V gene has CDR1 SNHLY and CDR2 FYNNEI. Losses at the gene ends were 8 bases for V and 3 bases for J; bases not matched to a gene: 7. The CDR3 contains 14 residues. The CDR3 nucleotides are TGTGCCAGCTGGAACAGGGGTCTCAATCAGCCCCAGCATTTT. Protein: CASWNRGLNQPQHF.

The V and J genes are TRBV3-1 (or the pseudogene TRBV3-2) and TRBJ1-5; tentatively, D is TRBD1 (5 bases). Trimming took 1 base from V and 0 from J, leaving 13 bases between them. The CDR3 has 17 amino acids. The germline gives CDR1 LGHDT, CDR2 YNNKEL (reference sequence). This CDR3 is CASSQGGGTASNQPQHF. For the CDR3, the DNA is TGTGCCAGCAGCCAAGGTGGCGGGACGGCTAGCAATCAGCCCCAGCATTTT.

The chain employs TRBV5-1 and TRBJ1-2, with a possible D match to TRBD1 (6 bases). CDR1 is SGHRS, CDR2 YFSETQ, per germline. The CDR3 length is 13 residues. The ends were cut back, 4 bases at V and 2 bases at J, with 9 bases in the middle. CDR3 nucleotides: TGCGCCAGCAGCCAGGACAGAAACTATGGCTACACCTTC. Amino acids: CASSQDRNYGYTF.

V and J are TRBV15 and TRBJ2-7; 7 nucleotides match TRBD1. Germline CDR1 reads LNHNV; CDR2 reads YYDKDF (reference sequence). V dropped 0 bases and J dropped 4; count of bases not matched to a gene: 12. This CDR3 is built from 17 residues. The CDR3 loop reads CATSRDEQGHEAYEQYF. In DNA form, the CDR3 reads TGTGCCACCAGCAGAGATGAACAGGGGCATGAAGCTTACGAGCAGTACTTC.

This sequence joins TRBV3-1 (or the pseudogene TRBV3-2) and TRBJ1-2; no definite D call. Between the trimmed V and J ends, which lost 0 bases and 3 bases, there was a span of 11 bases. This CDR3 region has 15 residues. Germline-derived CDR1 and CDR2 are LGHDT and YNNKEL (reference sequence). The CDR3 sequence is CASSQDPAEDYGYTF. The CDR3 coding sequence is TGTGCCAGCAGCCAAGATCCCGCCGAGGACTATGGCTACACCTTC.

This sequence joins TRBV9 and TRBJ2-5; D is uncertain. There are 13 residues in the CDR3. With 5 bases removed from V and 1 base from J, the gap between germline ends came to 9 bases. CDR1 and CDR2 (germline): SGDLS, YYNGEE. Here the CDR3 reads CASSSTFQETQYF. CDR3 bases: TGTGCCAGCAGTTCAACTTTCCAAGAGACCCAGTACTTC.

V gene TRBV27 combines with J gene TRBJ2-1, with a possible D match to TRBD1 (6 bases). The V end was cut by 5 bases, the J end by 0 bases, with 14 bases between. Germline CDR1 is MNHEY and CDR2 is SMNVEV (reference sequence). This CDR3 spans 16 amino acids. The CDR3 here is CASSKHRVSSYNEQFF. CDR3 nucleotide sequence: TGTGCCAGCAGTAAACACAGGGTGAGCTCCTACAATGAGCAGTTCTTC.